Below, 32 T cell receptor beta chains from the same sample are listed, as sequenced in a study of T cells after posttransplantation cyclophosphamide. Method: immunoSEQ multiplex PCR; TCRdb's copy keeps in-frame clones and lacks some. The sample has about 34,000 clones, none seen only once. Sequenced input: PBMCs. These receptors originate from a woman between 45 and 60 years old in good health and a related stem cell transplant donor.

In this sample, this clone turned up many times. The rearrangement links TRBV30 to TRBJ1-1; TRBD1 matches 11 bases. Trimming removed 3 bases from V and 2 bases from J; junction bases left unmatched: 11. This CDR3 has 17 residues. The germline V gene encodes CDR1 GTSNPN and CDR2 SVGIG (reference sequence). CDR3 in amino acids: CAWRLYGTGGINTEAFF. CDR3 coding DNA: TGTGCCTGGAGGCTCTACGGGACAGGGGGAATCAACACTGAAGCTTTCTTT.

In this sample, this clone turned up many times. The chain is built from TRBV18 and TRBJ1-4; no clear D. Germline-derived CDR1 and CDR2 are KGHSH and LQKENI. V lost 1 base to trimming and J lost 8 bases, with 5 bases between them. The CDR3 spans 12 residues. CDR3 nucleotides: TGTGCCAGCTCACCACGAGGGGAAAAACTGTTTTTT. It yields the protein CASSPRGEKLFF.

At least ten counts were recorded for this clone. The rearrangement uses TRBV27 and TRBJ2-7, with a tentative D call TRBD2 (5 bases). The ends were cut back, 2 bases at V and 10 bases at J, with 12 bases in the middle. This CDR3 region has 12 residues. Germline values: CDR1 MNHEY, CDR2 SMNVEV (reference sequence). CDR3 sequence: CASSLPGTSQYF. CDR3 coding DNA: TGTGCCAGCAGTTTACCGGGAACTAGTCAGTACTTC.

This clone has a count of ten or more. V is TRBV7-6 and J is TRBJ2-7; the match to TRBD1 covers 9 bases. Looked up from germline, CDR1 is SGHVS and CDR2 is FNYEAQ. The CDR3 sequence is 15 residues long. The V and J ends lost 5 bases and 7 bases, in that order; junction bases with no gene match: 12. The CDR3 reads CASSENRQGVGEQYF. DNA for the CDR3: TGTGCCAGCAGCGAAAATCGACAGGGGGTGGGGGAGCAGTACTTC.

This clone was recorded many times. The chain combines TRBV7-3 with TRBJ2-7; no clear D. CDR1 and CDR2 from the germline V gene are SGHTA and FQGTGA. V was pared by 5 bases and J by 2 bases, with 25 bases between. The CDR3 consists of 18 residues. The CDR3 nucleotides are TGTGCCAGCAGCCCAGGATCCAAGAGGCAGCTTATGGCCTACGAGCAGTACTTC. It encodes CASSPGSKRQLMAYEQYF.

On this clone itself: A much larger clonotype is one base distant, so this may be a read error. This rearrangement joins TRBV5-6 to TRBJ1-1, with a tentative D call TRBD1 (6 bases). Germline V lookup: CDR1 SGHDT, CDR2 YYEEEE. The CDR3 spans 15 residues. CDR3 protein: CASSLFGGRGTQAFF. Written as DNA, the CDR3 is TGTGCCAGCAGCTTGTTTGGCGGCAGGGGCACTCAAGCTTTCTTT.

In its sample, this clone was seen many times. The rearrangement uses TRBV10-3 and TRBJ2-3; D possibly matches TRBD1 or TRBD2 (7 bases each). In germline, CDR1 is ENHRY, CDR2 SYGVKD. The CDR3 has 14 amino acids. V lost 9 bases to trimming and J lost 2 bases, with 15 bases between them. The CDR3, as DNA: TGTGCCATTGGGGAGGGGGCAATCACAGATACGCAGTATTTT. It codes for CAIGEGAITDTQYF.

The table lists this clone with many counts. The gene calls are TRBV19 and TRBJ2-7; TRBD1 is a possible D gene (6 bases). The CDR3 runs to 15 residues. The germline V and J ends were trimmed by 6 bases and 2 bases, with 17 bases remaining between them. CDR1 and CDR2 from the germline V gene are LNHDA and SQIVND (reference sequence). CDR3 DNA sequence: TGTGCCAGTAGCCGTTCCGGGACATCTCCCTACGAGCAGTACTTC. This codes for CASSRSGTSPYEQYF.

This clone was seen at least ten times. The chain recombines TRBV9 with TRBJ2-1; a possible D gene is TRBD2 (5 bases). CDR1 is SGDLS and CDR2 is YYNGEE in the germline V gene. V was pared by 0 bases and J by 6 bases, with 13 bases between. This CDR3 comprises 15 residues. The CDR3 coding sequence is TGTGCCAGCAGCGTAGTGCCCACTAGTCCCAATGAGCAGTTCTTC. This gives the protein CASSVVPTSPNEQFF.

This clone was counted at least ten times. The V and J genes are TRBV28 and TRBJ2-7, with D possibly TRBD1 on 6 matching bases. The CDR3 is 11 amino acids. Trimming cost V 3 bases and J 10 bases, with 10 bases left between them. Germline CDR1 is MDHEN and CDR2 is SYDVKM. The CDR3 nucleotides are TGTGCCAGCAGTTTTAAGGGACATCAGTACTTC. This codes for CASSFKGHQYF.

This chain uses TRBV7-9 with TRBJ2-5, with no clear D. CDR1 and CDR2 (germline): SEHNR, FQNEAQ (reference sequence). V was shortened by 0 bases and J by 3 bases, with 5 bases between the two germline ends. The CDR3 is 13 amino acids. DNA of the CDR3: TGTGCCAGCAGCTTAGCGGCGGAAGAGACCCAGTACTTC. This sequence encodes CASSLAAEETQYF.

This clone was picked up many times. CDR3 region: CASSQEGLVGSYNEQFF. The CDR3, as DNA: TGCGCCAGCAGCCAAGAGGGACTAGTCGGTTCCTACAATGAGCAGTTCTTC. J is TRBJ2-1 and V is TRBV4-3, with TRBD2 matching over 8 bases. The length of the CDR3 is 17 residues. From germline, CDR1 is LGHNA and CDR2 YSLEER. The junction had 5 bases not matched to a gene; V was cut back by 0 bases and J by 1 base.

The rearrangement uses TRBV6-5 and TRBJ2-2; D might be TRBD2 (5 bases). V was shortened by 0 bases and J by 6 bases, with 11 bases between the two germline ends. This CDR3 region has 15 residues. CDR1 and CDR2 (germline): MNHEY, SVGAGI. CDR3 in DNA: TGTGCCAGCAGTTACTCGAGGGCCGGGGCCGGGGAGCTGTTTTTT. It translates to CASSYSRAGAGELFF.

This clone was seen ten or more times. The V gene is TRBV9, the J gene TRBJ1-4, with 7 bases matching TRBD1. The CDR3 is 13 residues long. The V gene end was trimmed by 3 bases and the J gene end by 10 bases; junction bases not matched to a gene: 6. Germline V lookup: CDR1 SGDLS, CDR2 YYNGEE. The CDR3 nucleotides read TGTGCCAGCAGCGCCGAGGGGGCTGGAAAACTGTTTTTT. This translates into CASSAEGAGKLFF.

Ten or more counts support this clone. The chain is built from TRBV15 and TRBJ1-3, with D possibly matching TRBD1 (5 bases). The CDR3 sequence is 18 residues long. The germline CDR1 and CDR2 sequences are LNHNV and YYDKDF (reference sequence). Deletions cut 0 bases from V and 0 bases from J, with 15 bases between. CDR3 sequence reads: CATSRDYVSGSSGNTIYF. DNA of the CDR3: TGTGCCACCAGCAGAGATTACGTCTCAGGGAGCTCTGGAAACACCATATATTTT.

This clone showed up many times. The CDR3 protein is CASSYSGSGNTIYF. The CDR3 nucleotides read TGTGCCAGCAGTTATTCAGGCTCTGGAAACACCATATATTTT. The V and J genes are TRBV6-6 and TRBJ1-3; D is unresolved. The germline V gene has CDR1 MNHNY and CDR2 SVGAGI (reference sequence). The CDR3 loop spans 14 amino acids. Trimming cost V 3 bases and J 0 bases, with 6 bases left between them.

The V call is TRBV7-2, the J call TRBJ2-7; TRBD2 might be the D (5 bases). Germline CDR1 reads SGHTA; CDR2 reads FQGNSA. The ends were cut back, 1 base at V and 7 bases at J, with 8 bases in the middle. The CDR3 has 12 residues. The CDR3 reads CASSLDSGEQYF. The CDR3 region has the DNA TGTGCCAGCAGCTTAGATTCGGGGGAGCAGTACTTC.

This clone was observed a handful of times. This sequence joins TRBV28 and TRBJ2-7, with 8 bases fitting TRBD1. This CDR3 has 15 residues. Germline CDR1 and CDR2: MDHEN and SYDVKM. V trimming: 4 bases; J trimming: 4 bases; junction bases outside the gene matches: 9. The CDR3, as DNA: TGTGCCAGCAGTTCGACTTGGACAGGGAATTACGAGCAGTACTTC. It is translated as CASSSTWTGNYEQYF.

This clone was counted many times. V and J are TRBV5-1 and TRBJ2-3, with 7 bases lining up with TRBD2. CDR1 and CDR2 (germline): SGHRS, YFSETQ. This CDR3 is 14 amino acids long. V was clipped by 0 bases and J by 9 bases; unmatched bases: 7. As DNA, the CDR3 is TGCGCCAGCAGCTTGGAGGCAGGGAGGGAAACGCAGTATTTT. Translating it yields CASSLEAGRETQYF.

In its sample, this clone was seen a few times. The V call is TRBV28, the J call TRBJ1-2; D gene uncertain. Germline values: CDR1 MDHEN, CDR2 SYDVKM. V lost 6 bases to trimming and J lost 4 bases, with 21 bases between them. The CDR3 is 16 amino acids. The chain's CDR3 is CASSTSGLQPVYGYTF. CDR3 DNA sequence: TGTGCCAGCAGCACCAGCGGGTTACAGCCCGTCTATGGCTACACCTTC.

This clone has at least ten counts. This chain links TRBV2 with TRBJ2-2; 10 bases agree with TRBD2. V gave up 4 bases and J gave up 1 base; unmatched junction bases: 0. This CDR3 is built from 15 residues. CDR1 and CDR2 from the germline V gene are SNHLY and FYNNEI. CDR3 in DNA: TGTGCCAGCAGTGGGACTAGCGGGAACACCGGGGAGCTGTTTTTT. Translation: CASSGTSGNTGELFF.

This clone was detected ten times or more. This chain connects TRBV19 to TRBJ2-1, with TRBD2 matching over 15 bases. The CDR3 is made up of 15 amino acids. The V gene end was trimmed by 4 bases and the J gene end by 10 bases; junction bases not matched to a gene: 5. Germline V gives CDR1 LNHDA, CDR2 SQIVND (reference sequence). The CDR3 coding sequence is TGTGCCAGTAGTACTGGACTAGCGGGAGGGGGAGAGCAGTTCTTC. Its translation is CASSTGLAGGGEQFF.

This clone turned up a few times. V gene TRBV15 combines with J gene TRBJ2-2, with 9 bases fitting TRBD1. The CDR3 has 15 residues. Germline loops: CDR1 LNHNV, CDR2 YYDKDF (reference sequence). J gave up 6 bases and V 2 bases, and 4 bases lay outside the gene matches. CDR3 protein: CATSRIGQGSGELFF. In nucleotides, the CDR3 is TGTGCCACCAGCAGAATAGGACAGGGGTCCGGGGAGCTGTTTTTT. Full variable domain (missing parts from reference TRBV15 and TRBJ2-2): DAMVIQNPRYQVTQFGKPVTLSCSQTLNHNVMYWYQQKSSQAPKLLFHYYDKDFNNEADTPDNFQSRRPNTSFCFLDIRSPGLGDTAMYLCATSRIGQGSGELFFGEGSRLTVL.

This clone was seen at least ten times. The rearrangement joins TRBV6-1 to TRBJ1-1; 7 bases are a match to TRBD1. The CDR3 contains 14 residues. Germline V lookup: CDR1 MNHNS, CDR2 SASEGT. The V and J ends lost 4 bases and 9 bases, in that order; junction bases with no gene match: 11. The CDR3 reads CASSGPWTGPQAFF. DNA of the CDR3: TGTGCCAGCAGTGGACCATGGACAGGTCCTCAAGCTTTCTTT.

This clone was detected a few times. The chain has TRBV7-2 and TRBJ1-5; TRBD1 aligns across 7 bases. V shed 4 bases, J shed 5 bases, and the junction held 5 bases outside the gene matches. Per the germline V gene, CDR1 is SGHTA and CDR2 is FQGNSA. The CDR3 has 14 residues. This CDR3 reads CASSSDRSYQPQHF. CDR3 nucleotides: TGTGCCAGCAGCTCGGACAGGAGCTATCAGCCCCAGCATTTT.

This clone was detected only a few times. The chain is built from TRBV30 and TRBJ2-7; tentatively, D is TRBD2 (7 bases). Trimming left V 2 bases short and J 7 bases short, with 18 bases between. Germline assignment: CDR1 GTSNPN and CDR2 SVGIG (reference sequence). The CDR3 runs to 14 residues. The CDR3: CAWSPSAGAGEQYF. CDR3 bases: TGTGCCTGGAGTCCAAGTGCGGGGGCGGGGGAGCAGTACTTC. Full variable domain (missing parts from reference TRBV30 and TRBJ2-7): SQTIHQWPATLVQPVGSPLSLECTVEGTSNPNLYWYRQAAGRGLQLLFYSVGIGQISSEVPQNLSASRPQDRQFILSSKKLLLSDSGFYLCAWSPSAGAGEQYFGPGTRLTVT.

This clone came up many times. The CDR3 region has the DNA TGTGCCAGCTCACTCAACCAGGGAAACGATGGCTACACCTTC. Encoded protein: CASSLNQGNDGYTF. The rearrangement links TRBV18 to TRBJ1-2, with D possibly being TRBD1 (5 bases). The CDR3 consists of 14 residues. Per germline, CDR1 KGHSH and CDR2 LQKENI. V lost 4 bases and J 6 bases, leaving 15 bases between the germline ends.

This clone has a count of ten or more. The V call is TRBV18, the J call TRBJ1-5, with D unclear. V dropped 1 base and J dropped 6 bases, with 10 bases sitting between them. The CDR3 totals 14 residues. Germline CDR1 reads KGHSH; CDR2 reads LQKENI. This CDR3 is CASSPQGWAQPQHF. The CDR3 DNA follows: TGTGCCAGCTCACCACAGGGTTGGGCTCAGCCCCAGCATTTT.

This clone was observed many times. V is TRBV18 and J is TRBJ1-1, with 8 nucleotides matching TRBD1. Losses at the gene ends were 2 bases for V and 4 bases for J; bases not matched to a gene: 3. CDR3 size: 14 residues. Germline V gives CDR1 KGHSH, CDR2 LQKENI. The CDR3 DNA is TGTGCCAGCTCACCAATGGGGACAGGCACTGAAGCTTTCTTT. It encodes CASSPMGTGTEAFF.

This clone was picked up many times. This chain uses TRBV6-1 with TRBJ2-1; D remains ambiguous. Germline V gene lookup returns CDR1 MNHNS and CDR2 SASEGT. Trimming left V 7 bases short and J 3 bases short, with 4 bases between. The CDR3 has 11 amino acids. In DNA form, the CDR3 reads TGTGCCAGCACAGGCTACAATGAGCAGTTCTTC. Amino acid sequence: CASTGYNEQFF.

Here the CDR3 DNA reads TGTGCCAGCAGCCAGACAGGGGGCGAGCAGTACTTC. Residues: CASSQTGGEQYF. V gene TRBV7-8 combines with J gene TRBJ2-7; 9 bases match TRBD1. Germline V gives CDR1 SGHVS, CDR2 FQNEAQ. V lost 5 bases and J lost 6; bases outside the gene matches: 2. The CDR3 covers 12 residues.

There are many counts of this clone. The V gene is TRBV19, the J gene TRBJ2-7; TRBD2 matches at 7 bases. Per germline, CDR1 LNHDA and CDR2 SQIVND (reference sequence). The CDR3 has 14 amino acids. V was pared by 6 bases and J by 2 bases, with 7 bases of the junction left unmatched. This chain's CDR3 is CASRGGDYPYEQYF. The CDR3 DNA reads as TGTGCCAGTAGGGGAGGGGACTACCCCTACGAGCAGTACTTC. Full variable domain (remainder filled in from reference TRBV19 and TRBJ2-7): DGGITQSPKYLFRKEGQNVTLSCEQNLNHDAMYWYRQDPGQGLRLIYYSQIVNDFQKGDIAEGYSVSREKKESFPLTVTSAQKNPTAFYLCASRGGDYPYEQYFGPGTRLTVT.